This TCR beta chain stems from a study of human T cells and chemical hapten exposure. Overall study: Skin of the upper inner arm, approximately 2 cm by approximately 2 cm, received 2% DPC for sensitization. All through the approximately 25-week study, the scalp of each patient received diphenylcyclopropenone doses weekly. Study results and caveats: TCRs above 1 in 1000 frequency stayed constant with DPC sensitization.

The CDR3 extends over 13 amino acids. V lost 2 bases to trimming and J lost 0 bases, with 5 bases between them. Germline lookup yields CDR1 LGHDT and CDR2 YNNKEL (reference sequence). As for time point: pre-sensitization, week 0. Treatment here: therapeutic diphenylcyclopropenone sensitization with weekly scalp DPC. Extraction yielded total RNA from whole blood (unfractionated). A single record per CDR3 protein comes from TCRdb applying MiXCR to the RACE reads. This sample has 300,000 to 450,000 distinct CDR3 sequences, with less than 6.5% found just once. This clonotype was detected ten times or more. What it binds is not known.

The sequenced sample was whole blood, obtained in connection with sensitization to the hapten diphenylcyclopropenone (DPC). This chain joins TRBV3-1 and TRBJ2-7; D is uncertain. The sequence was collected from a woman between 45 and 65 years old with alopecia areata. Some clones in this sample may be carry-over from other donors' samples. The CDR3 nucleotides are TGTGCCAGCAGCCAAACTAACTCCTACGAGCAGTACTTC. It is translated as CASSQTNSYEQYF.